This TCR beta chain was obtained from a study of blood T cells in healthy people across ages. Germline assignment: CDR1 SNHLY and CDR2 FYNNEI. The CDR3 sequence is 11 residues long. Findings and limits, study-wide: Estimates of total diversity, which came from one million sequenced T cells, were considered to be underestimates.

A sample-barcoded 5' primer and a J-beta primer mix were used in a second PCR of about 6 to 12 cycles. Every individual sample yielded 2.5 million or more paired-end reads (each containing CDR3). TCRdb reprocessed the 5' RACE reads via MiXCR and lists one record per CDR3 protein. The table includes around 1,000,000 distinct CDR3 sequences, under 30% detected once. This clonotype was observed a few times. Its cognate antigen is unknown. At one boundary the junction diverges from the germline segment, which might be a read error. These same records also appear under a second study, on T cells of mothers and their children. That paper adds: In both related and unrelated pairs, TCR recombination output is shaped similarly by thymic selection.

The chain couples TRBV2 to TRBJ1-1; 7 nucleotides agree with TRBD1. The source of this sequence is a girl aged 2 to 10 in good health. Sequenced input: blood. CDR3 in DNA: TGTGCCGGCAGTGAACGGGACAGAGCTTTCTTT. It is translated as CAGSERDRAFF.